This T cell receptor (beta chain) was identified in a study of cytomegalovirus exposure and HLA in healthy donors. Whole-study context: Drawn from HLA-typed donors, tens of millions of unique TCRs were held in an early data release.

The PCR ran on 60 Vbeta and 13 Jbeta primers. TCRdb's copy holds only in-frame clones and misses some; the assay was immunoSEQ multiplex PCR. Among about 130,000 clones listed, roughly 74% were seen once. Study outcomes and limitations: It was only CMV serostatus that was available as immune exposure information. Cytomegalovirus-associated TCR beta chains were listed, numbering roughly 150.

In its sample, this clone was seen a few times. Its target is unknown. Input material: PBMCs. The receptor's source is a man aged 40-50 years in good health and CMV-seronegative.

As DNA, the CDR3 is TGTGCCAGCAGTTTTCGCGGTAATTCACCCCTCCACTTT. It codes for CASSFRGNSPLHF. The chain carries TRBV27 and TRBJ1-6; the D is unclear. CDR1 is MNHEY, CDR2 SMNVEV, per germline (reference sequence). This CDR3 is 13 amino acids long. With 3 bases removed from V and 6 bases from J, the gap between germline ends came to 6 bases.